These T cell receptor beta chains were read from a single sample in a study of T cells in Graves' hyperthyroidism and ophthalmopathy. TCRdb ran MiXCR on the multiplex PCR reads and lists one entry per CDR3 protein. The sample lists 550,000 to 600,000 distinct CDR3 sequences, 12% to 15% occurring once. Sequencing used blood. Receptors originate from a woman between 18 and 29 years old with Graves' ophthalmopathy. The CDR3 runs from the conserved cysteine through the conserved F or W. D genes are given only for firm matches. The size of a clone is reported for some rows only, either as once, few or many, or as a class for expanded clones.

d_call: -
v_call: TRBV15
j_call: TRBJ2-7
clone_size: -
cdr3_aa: CATSRDRLAEQYF
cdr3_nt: TGTGCCACCAGCAGAGATCGCCTAGCCGAGCAGTACTTC

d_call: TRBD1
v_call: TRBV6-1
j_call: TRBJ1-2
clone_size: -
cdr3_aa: CASRSPGQGLYGYTF
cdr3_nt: TGTGCCAGCAGAAGCCCCGGACAGGGCCTCTATGGCTACACCTTC

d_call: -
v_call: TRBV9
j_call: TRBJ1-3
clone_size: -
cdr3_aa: CASNMGLSGNTIYF
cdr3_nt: TGTGCCAGCAACATGGGGCTCTCTGGAAACACCATATATTTT

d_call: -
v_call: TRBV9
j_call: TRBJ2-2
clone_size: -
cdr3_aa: CASTPRGGNGELFF
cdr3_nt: TGTGCCAGCACCCCCCGGGGAGGCAACGGGGAGCTGTTTTTT

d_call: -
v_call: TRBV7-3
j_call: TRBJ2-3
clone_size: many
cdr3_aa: CASSLGLARYTDTQYF
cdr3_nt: TGTGCCAGCAGCTTAGGGCTAGCGAGATACACAGATACGCAGTATTTT

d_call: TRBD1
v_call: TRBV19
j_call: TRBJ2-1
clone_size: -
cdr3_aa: CASSKYRGLNEQFF
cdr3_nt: TGTGCCAGTAGTAAGTACAGGGGGCTCAATGAGCAGTTCTTC

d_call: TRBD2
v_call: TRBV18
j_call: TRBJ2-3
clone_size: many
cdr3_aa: CASSAGLVDADTQYF
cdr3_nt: TGTGCCAGCTCAGCGGGACTAGTTGATGCAGATACGCAGTATTTT

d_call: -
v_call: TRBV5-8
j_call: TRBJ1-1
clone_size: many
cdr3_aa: CASSLGRLSNTEAFF
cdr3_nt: TGTGCCAGCAGCTTGGGACGGCTATCTAACACTGAAGCTTTCTTT

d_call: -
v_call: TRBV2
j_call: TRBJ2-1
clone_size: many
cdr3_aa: CASTEGGMRFF
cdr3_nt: TGTGCCAGCACCGAAGGGGGGATGCGGTTCTTC

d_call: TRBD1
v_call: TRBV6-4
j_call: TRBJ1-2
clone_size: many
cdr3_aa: CASSEAQGRGYTF
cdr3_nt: TGTGCCAGCAGTGAGGCACAGGGGAGAGGCTACACCTTC

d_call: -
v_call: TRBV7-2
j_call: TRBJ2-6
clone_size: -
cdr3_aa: CASSRPGSGANVLTF
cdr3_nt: TGTGCCAGCAGCCGGCCGGGATCTGGGGCCAACGTCCTGACTTTC

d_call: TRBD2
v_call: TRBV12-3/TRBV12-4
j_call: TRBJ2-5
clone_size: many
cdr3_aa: CASSRGLAKYF
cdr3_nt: TGTGCCAGCAGCCGAGGACTAGCAAAGTACTTC

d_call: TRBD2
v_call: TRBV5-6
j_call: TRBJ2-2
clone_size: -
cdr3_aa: CASSLRSAGLNTGELFF
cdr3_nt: TGTGCCAGCAGCTTGAGGAGCGCGGGACTAAACACCGGGGAGCTGTTTTTT

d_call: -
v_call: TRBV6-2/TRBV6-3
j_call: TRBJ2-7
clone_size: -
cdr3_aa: CAIRDSTGWQYF
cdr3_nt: TGTGCCATTCGGGACTCAACCGGCTGGCAGTACTTC

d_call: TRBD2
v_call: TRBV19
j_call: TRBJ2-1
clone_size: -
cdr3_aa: CASRRLAGEGNEQFF
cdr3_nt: TGTGCCAGTAGAAGGCTTGCGGGAGAGGGGAATGAGCAGTTCTTC

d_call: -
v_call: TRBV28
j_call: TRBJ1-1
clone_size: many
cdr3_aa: CASSFKRANTEAFF
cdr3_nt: TGTGCCAGCAGTTTCAAGAGGGCTAACACTGAAGCTTTCTTT

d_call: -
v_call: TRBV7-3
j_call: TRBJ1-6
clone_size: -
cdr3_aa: CTSTAGHPNSPLHF
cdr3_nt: TGTACCAGCACCGCGGGACACCCTAATTCACCCCTCCACTTT

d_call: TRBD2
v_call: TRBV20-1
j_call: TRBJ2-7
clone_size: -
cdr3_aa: CSASLASGGAAYEQYF
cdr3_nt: TGCAGTGCTAGTTTGGCTAGCGGTGGGGCAGCCTACGAGCAGTACTTC

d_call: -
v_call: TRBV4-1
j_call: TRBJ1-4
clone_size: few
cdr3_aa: CASSHRTGSEKLFF
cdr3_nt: TGCGCCAGCAGCCATCGAACAGGTAGTGAAAAACTGTTTTTT

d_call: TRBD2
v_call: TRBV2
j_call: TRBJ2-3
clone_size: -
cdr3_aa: CASRGLADSTDTQYF
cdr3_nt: TGTGCCAGCAGAGGACTAGCGGATAGCACAGATACGCAGTATTTT

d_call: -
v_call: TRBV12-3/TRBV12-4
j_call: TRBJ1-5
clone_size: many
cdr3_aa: CASSFGEGNQPQHF
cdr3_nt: TGTGCCAGCAGTTTTGGGGAGGGCAATCAGCCCCAGCATTTT

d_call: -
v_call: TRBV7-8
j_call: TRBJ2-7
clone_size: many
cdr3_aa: CASSLKARGGTKGAGREQYF
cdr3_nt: TGTGCCAGCAGTTTAAAGGCCCGGGGCGGGACGAAGGGGGCTGGGCGCGAGCAGTACTTC

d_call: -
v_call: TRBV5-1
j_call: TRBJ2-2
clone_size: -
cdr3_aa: CASSLNYRDRLFF
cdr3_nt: TGCGCCAGCAGCTTGAACTACCGGGATAGGCTGTTTTTT

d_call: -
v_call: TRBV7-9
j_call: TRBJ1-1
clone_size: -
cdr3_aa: CASSPGGGAVKTEAFF
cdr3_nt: TGTGCCAGCAGCCCGGGGGGGGGGGCTGTCAAGACTGAAGCTTTCTTT

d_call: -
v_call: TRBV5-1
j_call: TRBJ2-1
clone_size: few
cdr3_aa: CASSLGDNLGNEQFF
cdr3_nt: TGCGCCAGCAGCTTAGGGGACAACCTGGGCAATGAGCAGTTCTTC

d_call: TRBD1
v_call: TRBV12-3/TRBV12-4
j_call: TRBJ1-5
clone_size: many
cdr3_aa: CASSAGGDQPQHF
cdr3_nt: TGTGCCAGCAGCGCAGGGGGCGATCAGCCCCAGCATTTT

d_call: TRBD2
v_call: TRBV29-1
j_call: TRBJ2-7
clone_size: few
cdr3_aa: CSVEGLLGLASSEQYF
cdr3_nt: TGCAGCGTTGAGGGTTTATTGGGACTAGCGTCGAGCGAGCAGTACTTC

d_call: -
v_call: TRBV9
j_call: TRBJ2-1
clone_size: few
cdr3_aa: CASSVASSNEQFF
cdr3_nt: TGTGCCAGCAGCGTAGCTTCTAGCAATGAGCAGTTCTTC

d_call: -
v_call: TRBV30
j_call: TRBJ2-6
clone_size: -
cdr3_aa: CAWSTGSGANVLTF
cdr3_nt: TGTGCCTGGAGTACGGGGAGTGGGGCCAACGTCCTGACTTTC

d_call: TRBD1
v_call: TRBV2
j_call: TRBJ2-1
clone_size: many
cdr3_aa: CASSERTGKNEQFF
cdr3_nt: TGTGCCAGCTCAGAACGGACAGGGAAAAATGAGCAGTTCTTC

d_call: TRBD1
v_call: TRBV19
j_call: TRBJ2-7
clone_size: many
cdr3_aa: CASSMGTGFGYEQYF
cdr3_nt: TGTGCCAGTAGTATGGGGACAGGGTTTGGCTACGAGCAGTACTTC

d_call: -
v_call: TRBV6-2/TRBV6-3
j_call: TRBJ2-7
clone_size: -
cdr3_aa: CAGSLGYEQYF
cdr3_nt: TGTGCCGGCAGTTTAGGCTACGAGCAGTACTTC

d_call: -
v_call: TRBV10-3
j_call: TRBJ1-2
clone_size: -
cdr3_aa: CAISEEVNYGYTF
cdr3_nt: TGTGCCATCAGTGAGGAGGTTAACTATGGCTACACCTTC

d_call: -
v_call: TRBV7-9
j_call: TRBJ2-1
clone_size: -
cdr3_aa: CASSSRGPSEYNEQFF
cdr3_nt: TGTGCCAGCAGCTCCCGCGGACCCTCGGAGTACAATGAGCAGTTCTTC

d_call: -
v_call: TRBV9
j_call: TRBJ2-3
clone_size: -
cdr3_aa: CASSVGGRQIGAYTQYF
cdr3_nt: TGTGCCAGCAGCGTAGGTGGGAGGCAGATTGGAGCCTATACGCAGTATTTT

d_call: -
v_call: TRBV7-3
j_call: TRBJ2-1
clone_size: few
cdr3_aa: CASSPGFGTSEQFF
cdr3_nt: TGTGCCAGCAGCCCAGGGTTTGGCACAAGTGAGCAGTTCTTC

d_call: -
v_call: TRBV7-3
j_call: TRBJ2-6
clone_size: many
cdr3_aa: CASSLDISGANVLTF
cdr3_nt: TGTGCCAGCAGCTTAGACATTTCTGGGGCCAACGTCCTGACTTTC

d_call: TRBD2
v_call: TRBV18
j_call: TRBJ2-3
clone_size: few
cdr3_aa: CASSPLASGSSTDTQYF
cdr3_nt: TGTGCCAGCTCACCTCTTGCTAGCGGGAGCAGCACAGATACGCAGTATTTT

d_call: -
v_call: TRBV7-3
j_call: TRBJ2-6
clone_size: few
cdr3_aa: CASSFSPQISGANVLTF
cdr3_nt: TGTGCCAGCAGCTTTTCGCCCCAGATTTCTGGGGCCAACGTCCTGACTTTC

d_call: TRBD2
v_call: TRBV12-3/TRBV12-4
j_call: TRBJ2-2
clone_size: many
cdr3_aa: CASSPTSGRTGELFF
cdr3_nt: TGTGCCAGCAGTCCGACTAGCGGGAGAACCGGGGAGCTGTTTTTT

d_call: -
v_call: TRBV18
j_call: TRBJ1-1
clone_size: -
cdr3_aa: CASSPFDLIDNTEAFF
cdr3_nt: TGTGCCAGCTCACCCTTCGACCTGATCGACAACACTGAAGCTTTCTTT